A single sample gave rise to the 5 T cell receptor beta chains below, sequenced in a study of T cells in pancreatic ductal adenocarcinoma. Assay: immunoSEQ multiplex PCR; the TCRdb copy retains only in-frame clones and omits some. The table lists over 100,000 clones, over 90% of them singletons. Surgery without prior neoadjuvant therapy was the treatment of the selected pancreatic ductal adenocarcinoma patients. Material for sequencing was PBMCs. Every receptor here comes from a human donor with pancreatic ductal adenocarcinoma.

This clone was seen a single time. The genes are TRBV5-4 and TRBJ2-3; TRBD2 might be the D (6 bases). V gave up 2 bases and J gave up 4 bases, with 11 bases separating them. CDR3 size: 14 residues. The germline CDR1 and CDR2 sequences are SGHNT and YYREEE (reference sequence). The CDR3 nucleotides are TGTGCCAGCAGCTTTTTGGGGAGGCCAGATACGCAGTATTTT. It specifies CASSFLGRPDTQYF.

This chain uses TRBV28 with TRBJ2-2, with a tentative D call TRBD2 (6 bases). CDR1 and CDR2 from the germline V gene are MDHEN and SYDVKM. Trimming pared 6 bases from V and 5 bases from J, leaving 13 bases between. CDR3 size: 14 residues. This chain's CDR3 is CASRTGGWTGELFF. As DNA, the CDR3 is TGTGCCAGCAGAACTGGGGGGTGGACCGGGGAGCTGTTTTTT. Using reference TRBV28 and TRBJ2-2 for the parts outside the CDR3, the full variable domain is DVKVTQSSRYLVKRTGEKVFLECVQDMDHENMFWYRQDPGLGLRLIYFSYDVKMKEKGDIPEGYSVSREKKERFSLILESASTNQTSMYLCASRTGGWTGELFFGEGSRLTVL.

This chain uses TRBV7-9 with TRBJ2-3; the match to TRBD2 covers 13 bases. V lost 4 bases and J lost 5; bases outside the gene matches: 9. The CDR3 length is 17 residues. Germline V CDR1 and CDR2: SEHNR, FQNEAQ (reference sequence). The DNA of the CDR3 is TGTGCCAGCAGCTCCCCGGGGACTAGCGGGATGGGAGATACGCAGTATTTT. Its protein product is CASSSPGTSGMGDTQYF.

This chain uses TRBV5-8 with TRBJ2-1; D is unclear. The germline V gene has CDR1 SGHTS and CDR2 YDEGEE. The CDR3 length is 15 residues. Trimming cost V 4 bases and J 0 bases, with 11 bases left between them. The CDR3 DNA reads as TGTGCCAGCAGCCTGGACCCGAGCTCCTACAATGAGCAGTTCTTC. Protein: CASSLDPSSYNEQFF.

The V call is TRBV11-2, the J call TRBJ2-1; D may be TRBD2 (5 bases). With 4 bases removed from V and 7 bases from J, the gap between germline ends came to 8 bases. Germline CDR1 and CDR2: SGHAT and FQNNGV. The length of the CDR3 is 12 residues. CDR3 loop: CASSSGGNEQFF. The CDR3 nucleotides are TGTGCCAGCAGCTCTGGCGGGAATGAGCAGTTCTTC.